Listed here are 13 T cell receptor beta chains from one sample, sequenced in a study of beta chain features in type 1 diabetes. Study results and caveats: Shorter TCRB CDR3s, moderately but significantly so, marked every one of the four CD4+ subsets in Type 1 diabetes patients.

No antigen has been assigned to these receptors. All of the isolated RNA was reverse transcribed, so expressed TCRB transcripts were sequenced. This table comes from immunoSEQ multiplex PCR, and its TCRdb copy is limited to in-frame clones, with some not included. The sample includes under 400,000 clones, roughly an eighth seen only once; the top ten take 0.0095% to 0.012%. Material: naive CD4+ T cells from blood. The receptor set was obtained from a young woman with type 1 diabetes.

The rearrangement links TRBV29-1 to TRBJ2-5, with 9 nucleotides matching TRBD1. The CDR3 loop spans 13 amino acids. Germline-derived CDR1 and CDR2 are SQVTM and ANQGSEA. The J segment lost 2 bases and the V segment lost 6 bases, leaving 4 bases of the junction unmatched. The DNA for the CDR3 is TGCAGCGTAAACAGGGGGCCTCAAGAGACCCAGTACTTC. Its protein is CSVNRGPQETQYF.

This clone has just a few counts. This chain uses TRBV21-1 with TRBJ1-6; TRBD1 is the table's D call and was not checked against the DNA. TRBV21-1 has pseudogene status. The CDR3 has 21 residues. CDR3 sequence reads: CASSKASHRDRAPLENSPLHF. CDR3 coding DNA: TGTGCCAGCAGCAAAGCCTCCCACCGGGACAGGGCACCCCTGGAGAATTCACCCCTCCACTTT.

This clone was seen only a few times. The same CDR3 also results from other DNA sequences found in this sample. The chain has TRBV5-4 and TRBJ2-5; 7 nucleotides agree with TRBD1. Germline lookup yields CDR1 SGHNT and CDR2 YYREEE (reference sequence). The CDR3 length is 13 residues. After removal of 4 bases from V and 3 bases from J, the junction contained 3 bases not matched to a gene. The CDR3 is CASSPGQKETQYF. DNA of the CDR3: TGTGCCAGCAGCCCGGGACAGAAAGAGACCCAGTACTTC.

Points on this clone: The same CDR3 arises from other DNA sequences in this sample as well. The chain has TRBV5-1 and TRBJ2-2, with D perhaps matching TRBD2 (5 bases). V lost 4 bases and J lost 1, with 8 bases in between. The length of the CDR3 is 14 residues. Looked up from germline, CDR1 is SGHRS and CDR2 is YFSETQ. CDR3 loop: CASSRGQNTGELFF. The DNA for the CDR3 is TGCGCCAGCAGCCGAGGGCAGAACACCGGGGAGCTGTTTTTT.

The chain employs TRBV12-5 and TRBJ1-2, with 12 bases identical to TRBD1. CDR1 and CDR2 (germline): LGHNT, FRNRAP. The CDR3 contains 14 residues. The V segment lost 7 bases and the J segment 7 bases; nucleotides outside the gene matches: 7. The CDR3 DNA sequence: TGTGCTAGTGCTGGGACAGGGGGCTTCGGTGGCTACACCTTC. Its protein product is CASAGTGGFGGYTF.

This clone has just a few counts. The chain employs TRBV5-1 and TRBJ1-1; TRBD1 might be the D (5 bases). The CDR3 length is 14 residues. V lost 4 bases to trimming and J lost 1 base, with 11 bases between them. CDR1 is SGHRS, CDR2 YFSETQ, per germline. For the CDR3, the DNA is TGCGCCAGCAGCCCTCTCGGACAGAACACTGAAGCTTTCTTT. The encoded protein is CASSPLGQNTEAFF. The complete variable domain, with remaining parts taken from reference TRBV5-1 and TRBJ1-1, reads KAGVTQTPRYLIKTRGQQVTLSCSPISGHRSVSWYQQTPGQGLQFLFEYFSETQRNKGNFPGRFSGRQFSNSRSEMNVSTLELGDSALYLCASSPLGQNTEAFFGQGTRLTVV.

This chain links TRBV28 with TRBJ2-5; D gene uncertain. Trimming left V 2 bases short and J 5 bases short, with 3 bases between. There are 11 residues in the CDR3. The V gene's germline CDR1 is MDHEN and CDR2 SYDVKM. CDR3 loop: CASSLQETQYF. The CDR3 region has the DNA TGTGCCAGCAGTTTACAGGAGACCCAGTACTTC.

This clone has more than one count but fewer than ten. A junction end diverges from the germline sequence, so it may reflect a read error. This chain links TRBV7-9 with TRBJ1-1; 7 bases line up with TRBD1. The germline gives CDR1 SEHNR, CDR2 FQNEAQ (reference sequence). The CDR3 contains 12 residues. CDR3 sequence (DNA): TGTGCCAGCAGCTTAGAAAGTCGAGGGACAGCTTTT. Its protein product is CASSLESRGTAF.

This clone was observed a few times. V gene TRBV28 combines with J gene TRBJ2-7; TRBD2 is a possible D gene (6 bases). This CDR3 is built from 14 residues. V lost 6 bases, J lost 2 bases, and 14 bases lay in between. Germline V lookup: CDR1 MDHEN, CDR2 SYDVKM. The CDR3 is CASRSPGSAYEQYF. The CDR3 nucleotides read TGTGCCAGCAGAAGCCCCGGGAGCGCCTACGAGCAGTACTTC.

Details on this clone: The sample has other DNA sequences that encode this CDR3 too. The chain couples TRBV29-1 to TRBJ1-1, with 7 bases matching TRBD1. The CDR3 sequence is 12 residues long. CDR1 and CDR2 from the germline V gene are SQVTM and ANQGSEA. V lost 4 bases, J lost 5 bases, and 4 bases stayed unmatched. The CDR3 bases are TGCAGCGTTGGGCCAGGGGGAACTGAAGCTTTCTTT. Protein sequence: CSVGPGGTEAFF.

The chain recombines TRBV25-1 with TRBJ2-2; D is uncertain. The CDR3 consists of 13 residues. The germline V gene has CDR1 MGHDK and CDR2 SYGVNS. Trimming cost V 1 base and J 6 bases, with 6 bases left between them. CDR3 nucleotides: TGTGCCAGCAGTGAATTTGCGTCCGGGGAGCTGTTTTTT. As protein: CASSEFASGELFF.

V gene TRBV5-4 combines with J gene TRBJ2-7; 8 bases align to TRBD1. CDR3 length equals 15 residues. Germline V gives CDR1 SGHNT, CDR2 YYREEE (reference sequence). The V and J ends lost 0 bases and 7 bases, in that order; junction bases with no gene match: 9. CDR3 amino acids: CASSLVGDRSSEQYF. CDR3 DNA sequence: TGTGCCAGCAGCTTGGTTGGGGACAGGAGTTCTGAGCAGTACTTC.

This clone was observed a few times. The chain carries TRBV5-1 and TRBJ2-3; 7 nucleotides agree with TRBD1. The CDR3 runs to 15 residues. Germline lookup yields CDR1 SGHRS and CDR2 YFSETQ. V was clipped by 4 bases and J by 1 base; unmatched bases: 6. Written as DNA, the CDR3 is TGCGCCAGCAGCCGAGGGGACAGACGCACAGATACGCAGTATTTT. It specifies CASSRGDRRTDTQYF.